The 11 T cell receptor beta chains reported below all come from one sample, sequenced in a study of T cells after yellow fever vaccination. One entry per CDR3 protein, called by TCRdb with MiXCR from the 5' RACE reads. This sample has 50,000 or so distinct CDR3 sequences; more than 6.5% occur once, and the top ten carry 20% to 30%. The sequencing used CD8+ T cells not binding an NS4B(214-222) dextramer, sorted from PBMCs, collected around 45 days after the first yellow fever vaccination. The receptors originated from a man younger than 30 who received the YFV17D yellow fever vaccine.

The rearrangement links TRBV5-6 to TRBJ2-3; 14 bases fit TRBD2. There are 17 residues in the CDR3. Per the germline V gene, CDR1 is SGHDT and CDR2 is YYEEEE. Trimming cost V 0 bases and J 5 bases; bases outside gene matches: 5. The CDR3 nucleotides are TGTGCCAGCAGCTTGGTACCCGGGACTAGCGGGAGAGATACGCAGTATTTT. Its translation is CASSLVPGTSGRDTQYF. Looking up the rest from reference TRBV5-6 and TRBJ2-3 gives the full variable domain: DAGVTQSPTHLIKTRGQQVTLRCSPKSGHDTVSWYQQALGQGPQFIFQYYEEEERQRGNFPDRFSGHQFPNYSSELNVNALLLGDSALYLCASSLVPGTSGRDTQYFGPGTRLTVL.

This clonotype was detected ten times or more. This chain uses TRBV5-1 with TRBJ2-3; a weak D match, TRBD2 (7 bases). Trimming removed 3 bases at V and 7 bases at J, with 12 bases between. The CDR3 has 13 residues. CDR1 is SGHRS and CDR2 is YFSETQ in the germline V gene. The CDR3 sequence is CASSWAGAHTQYF. CDR3 coding DNA: TGCGCCAGCAGCTGGGCGGGGGCGCATACGCAGTATTTT.

This chain uses TRBV4-1 with TRBJ2-7, with 11 bases matching TRBD2. Germline V CDR1 and CDR2: MGHRA, YSYEKL. V trimming: 4 bases; J trimming: 4 bases; junction bases outside the gene matches: 21. The CDR3 is made up of 20 amino acids. The CDR3 is CASSPMGGLAGGLTPYEQYV. In nucleotides, the CDR3 is TGCGCCAGCAGCCCCATGGGTGGGCTAGCGGGGGGTCTGACCCCTTACGAGCAGTACGTC.

This clonotype has just a few counts. The chain combines TRBV27 with TRBJ1-4; the D is unclear. This CDR3 region has 15 residues. V was clipped by 6 bases and J by 7 bases, with 18 bases between them. Germline assignment: CDR1 MNHEY and CDR2 SMNVEV (reference sequence). The CDR3 DNA reads TGTGCCAGCAGCCCTACCCCCTCGGGCGGTGAAAAACTGTTTTTT. This gives the protein CASSPTPSGGEKLFF.

The chain has TRBV12-3 or TRBV12-4 and TRBJ2-5; D possibly matches TRBD1 or TRBD2 (5 bases each). Trimming pared 6 bases from V and 5 bases from J, leaving 22 bases between. This CDR3 has 16 amino acids. The CDR3 sequence is CASRMLGLWDDETQYF. In DNA form, the CDR3 reads TGTGCCAGCAGAATGTTGGGTCTATGGGACGATGAGACCCAGTACTTC.

The V and J genes are TRBV12-3 or TRBV12-4 and TRBJ2-5; unclear D gene. V lost 2 bases, J lost 5 bases, and 9 bases lay in between. The CDR3 extends over 13 amino acids. CDR3 nucleotides: TGTGCCAGCAGTTTAACGGGTTCCGAGACCCAGTACTTC. Amino acids: CASSLTGSETQYF.

In this sample, this clonotype turned up a few times. The V call is TRBV18, the J call TRBJ2-2; tentative D call: TRBD2 (5 bases). Germline V gene sequence: CDR1 KGHSH, CDR2 LQKENI. The CDR3 has 13 residues. The V gene lost 3 bases and the J gene lost 11 bases, with 13 bases spanning the gap. CDR3 nucleotide sequence: TGTGCCAGCTCACCGGACTTTCCAGACGAGCTGTTTTTT. The encoded protein is CASSPDFPDELFF.

This clonotype was found many times. This chain links TRBV6-5 with TRBJ2-2; D uncertain. The V end lost 0 bases, the J end lost 6 bases, and 5 bases lay between the germline ends. This CDR3 contains 13 residues. Germline CDR1 and CDR2: MNHEY and SVGAGI. CDR3 DNA: TGTGCCAGCAGTTACTCGAAAGCCGGGGAGCTGTTTTTT. This translates into CASSYSKAGELFF.

This clonotype was observed a handful of times. The V and J genes are TRBV20-1 and TRBJ1-1, with D possibly being TRBD1 (5 bases). This CDR3 spans 12 amino acids. CDR1 is DFQATT, CDR2 SNEGSKA, per germline (reference sequence). V was trimmed by 0 bases and J by 4 bases, leaving 6 bases between them. The CDR3 region is CSARDGGTEAFF. The CDR3, as DNA: TGCAGTGCTAGAGATGGGGGCACTGAAGCTTTCTTT.

The V and J genes are TRBV2 and TRBJ2-7; TRBD2 aligns across 11 bases. Trimming removed 0 bases from V and 5 bases from J; junction bases left unmatched: 9. CDR1 and CDR2 from the germline V gene are SNHLY and FYNNEI. This CDR3 comprises 17 residues. Written as DNA, the CDR3 is TGTGCCAGCAGTGAAGCGCTTCGGCTAGCGGGGGGAAACGAGCAGTACTTC. Amino acids: CASSEALRLAGGNEQYF. Filled out from reference TRBV2 and TRBJ2-7, the complete variable domain reads EPEVTQTPSHQVTQMGQEVILRCVPISNHLYFYWYRQILGQKVEFLVSFYNNEISEKSEIFDDQFSVERPDGSNFTLKIRSTKLEDSAMYFCASSEALRLAGGNEQYFGPGTRLTVT.

The V gene is TRBV20-1, the J gene TRBJ2-1; 9 nucleotides match TRBD2. Germline CDR1 is DFQATT and CDR2 is SNEGSKA (reference sequence). J gave up 8 bases and V 0 bases, and 8 bases lay outside the gene matches. This CDR3 region has 15 residues. CDR3 protein: CSARDGGGGGDEQFF. The CDR3 DNA is TGCAGTGCTAGAGATGGGGGCGGGGGGGGAGATGAGCAGTTCTTC.